The source of this T cell receptor (beta chain) is a study of Graves' ophthalmopathy and Graves' hyperthyroidism. This clonotype was counted ten times or more. Per germline, CDR1 KGHSH and CDR2 LQKENI. CDR3 length equals 16 residues. Trimming cost V 0 bases and J 1 base, with 12 bases left between them. For repertoire sequencing, the TCR beta CDR3 regions were amplified from RNA transcripts. In the first round, RT-PCR was carried out with HTBI primers, and a multiplex PCR formed the second round. TCRdb re-called the multiplex PCR reads with MiXCR, one entry per CDR3 protein. Seen here are 170,000 or so distinct CDR3 sequences, over 35% observed once, and the top ten hold roughly 6%.

The chain has TRBV18 and TRBJ1-1; D uncertain. This TCR was recovered from a woman in her thirties or forties with Graves' ophthalmopathy. Sequencing was performed on peripheral blood. The DNA of the CDR3 is TGTGCCAGCTCACCACCCAACGCGGGTGAGAACACTGAAGCTTTCTTT. This gives the protein CASSPPNAGENTEAFF.